The 9 T cell receptor beta chains below come from one sample, sequenced in a study of T cell changes during pregnancy in multiple sclerosis. Assay used: immunoSEQ multiplex PCR; TCRdb lists only in-frame clones, some missing. The sample comprises about 55,000 clones, roughly 94% of which are singletons, and around 2.5% rests with the top ten. Sequenced material: CD8+ T cells from peripheral blood mononuclear cells, taken after pregnancy. These receptor sequences come from a female donor with multiple sclerosis, enrolled in a pregnancy study.

The chain employs TRBV7-9 and TRBJ2-1; TRBD2 matches at 10 bases. From germline, CDR1 is SEHNR and CDR2 FQNEAQ (reference sequence). V was pared by 5 bases and J by 3 bases, with 4 bases of the junction left unmatched. This CDR3 spans 15 amino acids. The chain's CDR3 is CASSPTSGDYNEQFF. The DNA for the CDR3 is TGTGCCAGCAGCCCAACTAGCGGGGACTACAATGAGCAGTTCTTC.

CDR3 bases: TGTGCCAGCAGTTTAAACGCGGGAGTAGTAGAGACCCAGTACTTC. Translating gives CASSLNAGVVETQYF. V usage is TRBV27 and J usage is TRBJ2-5, with 7 positions matching TRBD2. This CDR3 is built from 15 residues. Per the germline V gene, CDR1 is MNHEY and CDR2 is SMNVEV (reference sequence). Losses at the gene ends were 2 bases for V and 4 bases for J; bases not matched to a gene: 7.

The chain couples TRBV11-2 to TRBJ2-6, with no clear D. Trimming pared 1 base from V and 0 bases from J, leaving 4 bases between. CDR1 is SGHAT, CDR2 FQNNGV, per germline. There are 15 residues in the CDR3. The CDR3 sequence is CASSLVRSGANVLTF. In DNA form, the CDR3 reads TGTGCCAGCAGCTTAGTGCGCTCTGGGGCCAACGTCCTGACTTTC.

The chain is built from TRBV6-1 and TRBJ2-2; D gene unclear. The CDR3 runs to 13 residues. Between the trimmed V and J ends, which lost 2 bases and 2 bases, there was a span of 3 bases. The V gene's germline CDR1 is MNHNS and CDR2 SASEGT. CDR3 nucleotides: TGTGCCAGCAGTGAATCTAACACCGGGGAGCTGTTTTTT. Its protein is CASSESNTGELFF.

The gene calls are TRBV18 and TRBJ1-2; D is unclear. Germline V gene sequence: CDR1 KGHSH, CDR2 LQKENI. V dropped 3 bases and J dropped 6 bases, with 11 bases sitting between them. The CDR3 spans 13 residues. The CDR3 reads CASSPGSGDGYTF. CDR3 in DNA: TGTGCCAGCTCACCTGGGTCAGGCGATGGCTACACCTTC.

V usage is TRBV6-1 and J usage is TRBJ2-3; possibly TRBD2 for D (5 bases). CDR3 length: 15 amino acids. V was clipped by 6 bases and J by 2 bases, with 15 bases between them. Germline loops: CDR1 MNHNS, CDR2 SASEGT. This CDR3 reads CASSGPLVPTDTQYF. The CDR3 DNA follows: TGTGCCAGCAGCGGGCCACTAGTACCCACAGATACGCAGTATTTT.

The chain has TRBV9 and TRBJ2-7; the D gene is possibly TRBD2 (6 bases). Trimming took 4 bases from V and 5 from J, leaving 22 bases between them. Germline lookup yields CDR1 SGDLS and CDR2 YYNGEE. This CDR3 has 16 residues. The CDR3 protein is CASSTEGLGRQDEQYF. The CDR3, as DNA: TGTGCCAGCAGCACGGAGGGGCTAGGGAGGCAGGACGAGCAGTACTTC.

V gene TRBV27 combines with J gene TRBJ2-7; possibly TRBD1 for D (5 bases). Germline V gives CDR1 MNHEY, CDR2 SMNVEV (reference sequence). There are 14 residues in the CDR3. Between the trimmed V and J ends, which lost 4 bases and 0 bases, there was a span of 10 bases. Here the CDR3 reads CASSYDSLSYEQYF. The CDR3 region has the DNA TGTGCCAGCAGTTACGACAGCCTCTCCTACGAGCAGTACTTC.

The chain links TRBV11-2 to TRBJ2-1; no firm D call. This CDR3 has 13 residues. V was clipped by 5 bases and J by 6 bases, with 11 bases between them. Germline assignment: CDR1 SGHAT and CDR2 FQNNGV. CDR3 amino acids: CASSPSLSNEQFF. The CDR3 coding sequence is TGTGCCAGCAGCCCTTCCCTCAGCAATGAGCAGTTCTTC. Full variable domain (rest looked up from reference TRBV11-2 and TRBJ2-1): EAGVAQSPRYKIIEKRQSVAFWCNPISGHATLYWYQQILGQGPKLLIQFQNNGVVDDSQLPKDRFSAERLKGVDSTLKIQPAKLEDSAVYLCASSPSLSNEQFFGPGTRLTVL.